The clone carrying this T cell receptor beta chain appeared many times. The record originates from a study of T cells in Graves' hyperthyroidism and ophthalmopathy. TCR beta CDR3 region amplification was performed from RNA transcripts. When the TCR CDR3 underwent first-round RT-PCR, the HTBI primer set was used. Each CDR3 protein gets one entry after TCRdb re-called the multiplex PCR reads with MiXCR. The profile shows 500,000 to 800,000 distinct CDR3 sequences, 40% to 55% of them singletons. This receptor was taken from an adult man with Graves' disease, either hyperthyroidism or ophthalmopathy (not recorded which). Material: peripheral blood or thyroid tissue (not recorded which).

CDR3 in DNA: TGCAGTGCTAGAGATCGCCAGGGGCCCGAGACCCAGTACTTC. Residues: CSARDRQGPETQYF. V is TRBV20-1 and J is TRBJ2-5; perhaps TRBD1 as D (6 bases). The germline gives CDR1 DFQATT, CDR2 SNEGSKA (reference sequence). The CDR3 contains 14 residues. Trimming removed 0 bases from V and 5 bases from J, with 13 bases in between.